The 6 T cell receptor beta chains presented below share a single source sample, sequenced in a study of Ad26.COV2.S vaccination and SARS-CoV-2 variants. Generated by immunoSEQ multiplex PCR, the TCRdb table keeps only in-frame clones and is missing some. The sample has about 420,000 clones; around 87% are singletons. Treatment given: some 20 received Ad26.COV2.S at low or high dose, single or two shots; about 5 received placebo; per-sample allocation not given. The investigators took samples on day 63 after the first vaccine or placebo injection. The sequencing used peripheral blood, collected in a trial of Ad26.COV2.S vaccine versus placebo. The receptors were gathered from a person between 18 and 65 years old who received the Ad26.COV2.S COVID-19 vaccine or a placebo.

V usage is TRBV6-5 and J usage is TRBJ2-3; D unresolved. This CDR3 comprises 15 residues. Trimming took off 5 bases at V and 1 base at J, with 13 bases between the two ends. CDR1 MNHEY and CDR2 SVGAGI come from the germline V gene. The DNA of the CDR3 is TGTGCCAGCAGTATCGGACCCTTGCGCACAGATACGCAGTATTTT. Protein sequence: CASSIGPLRTDTQYF.

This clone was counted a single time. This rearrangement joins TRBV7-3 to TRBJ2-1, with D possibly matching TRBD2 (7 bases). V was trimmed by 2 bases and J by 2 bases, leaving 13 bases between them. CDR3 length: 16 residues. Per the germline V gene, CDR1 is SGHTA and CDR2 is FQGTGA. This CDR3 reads CASSLEGGNPYNEQFF. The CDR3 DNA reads TGTGCCAGCAGCTTAGAGGGGGGGAACCCCTACAATGAGCAGTTCTTC.

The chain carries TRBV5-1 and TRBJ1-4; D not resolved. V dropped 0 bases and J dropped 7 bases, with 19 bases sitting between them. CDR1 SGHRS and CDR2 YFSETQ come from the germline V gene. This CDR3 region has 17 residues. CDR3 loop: CASSLGPGGPGSEKLFF. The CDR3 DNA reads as TGCGCCAGCAGCTTGGGCCCGGGAGGACCGGGAAGTGAAAAACTGTTTTTT.

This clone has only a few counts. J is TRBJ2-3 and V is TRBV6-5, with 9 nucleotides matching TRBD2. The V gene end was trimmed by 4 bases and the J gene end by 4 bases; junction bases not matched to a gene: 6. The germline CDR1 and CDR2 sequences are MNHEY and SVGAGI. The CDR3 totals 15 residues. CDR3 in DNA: TGTGCCAGCAGTTTCGGGACTAGCTTCTCAGATACGCAGTATTTT. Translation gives CASSFGTSFSDTQYF.

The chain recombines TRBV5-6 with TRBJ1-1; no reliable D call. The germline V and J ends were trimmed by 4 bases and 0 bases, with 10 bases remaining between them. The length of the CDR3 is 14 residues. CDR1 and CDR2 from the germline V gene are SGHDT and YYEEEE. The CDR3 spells CASSVAVMNTEAFF. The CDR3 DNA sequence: TGTGCCAGCAGCGTCGCTGTCATGAACACTGAAGCTTTCTTT.

CDR3 sequence (DNA): TGTGCCAGCAGCGTAGCGGCAGGGGTGAACACCGGGGAGCTGTTTTTT. Protein product: CASSVAAGVNTGELFF. J is TRBJ2-2 and V is TRBV9; a weak D match, TRBD1 (6 bases). V gave up 0 bases and J gave up 1 base, with 10 bases separating them. The CDR3 spans 16 residues. Germline assignment: CDR1 SGDLS and CDR2 YYNGEE.